The entry below describes one T cell receptor (beta chain). Germline loops: CDR1 MNHEY, CDR2 SVGAGI. CDR3 size: 15 residues. V was clipped by 2 bases and J by 7 bases; unmatched bases: 4. Profiled with immunoSEQ multiplex PCR; TCRdb holds only in-frame clones, not every one. The sample comprises 90,000 or so clones, 89% of which are singletons, and approximately 5% rests with the top ten. This specimen comes from a study of T cell responses to AZD1222 COVID-19 vaccine. Second-dose groups at about 4 or about 12 weeks were pooled. Sequencing used peripheral blood, obtained 28 days after the second AZD1222 dose. The receptor was isolated from an adult who received the AZD1222 COVID-19 vaccine. The chain recombines TRBV6-5 with TRBJ2-1; 11 bases fit TRBD1. DNA for the CDR3: TGTGCCAGCAGTTACGGGACAGGGGGAATTAATGAGCAGTTCTTC. Translation gives CASSYGTGGINEQFF.